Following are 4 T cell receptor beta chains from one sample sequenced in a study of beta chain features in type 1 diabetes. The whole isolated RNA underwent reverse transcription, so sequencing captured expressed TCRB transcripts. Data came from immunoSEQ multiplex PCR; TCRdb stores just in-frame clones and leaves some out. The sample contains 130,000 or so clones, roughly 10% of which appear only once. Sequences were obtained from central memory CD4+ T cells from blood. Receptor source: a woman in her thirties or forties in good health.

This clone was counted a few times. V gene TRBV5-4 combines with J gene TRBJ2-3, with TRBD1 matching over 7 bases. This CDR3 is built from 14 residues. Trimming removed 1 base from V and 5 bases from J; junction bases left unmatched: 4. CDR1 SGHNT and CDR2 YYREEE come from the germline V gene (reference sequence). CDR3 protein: CASSLQQGQDTQYF. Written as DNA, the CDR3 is TGTGCCAGCAGCTTGCAACAGGGGCAAGATACGCAGTATTTT.

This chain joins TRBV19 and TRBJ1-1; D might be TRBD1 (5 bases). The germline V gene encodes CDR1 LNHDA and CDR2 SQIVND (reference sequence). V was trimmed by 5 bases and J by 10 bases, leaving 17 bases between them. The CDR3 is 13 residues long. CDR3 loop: CASSLEGMGRAFF. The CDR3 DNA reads TGTGCCAGTAGTCTTGAAGGAATGGGGCGAGCTTTCTTT. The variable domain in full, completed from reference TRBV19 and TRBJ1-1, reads DGGITQSPKYLFRKEGQNVTLSCEQNLNHDAMYWYRQDPGQGLRLIYYSQIVNDFQKGDIAEGYSVSREKKESFPLTVTSAQKNPTAFYLCASSLEGMGRAFFGQGTRLTVV.

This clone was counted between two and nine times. DNA for the CDR3: TGTGCCAGCAGCGTAGCGGGGGGGCTGGTCGATGAGCAGTTCTTC. Translated, it gives CASSVAGGLVDEQFF. The gene calls are TRBV9 and TRBJ2-1; TRBD2 matches at 8 bases. Germline V gives CDR1 SGDLS, CDR2 YYNGEE. The CDR3 loop spans 15 amino acids. V was pared by 0 bases and J by 8 bases, with 7 bases of the junction left unmatched. The full variable domain, rest sourced from reference TRBV9 and TRBJ2-1, is DSGVTQTPKHLITATGQRVTLRCSPRSGDLSVYWYQQSLDQGLQFLIQYYNGEERAKGNILERFSAQQFPDLHSELNLSSLELGDSALYFCASSVAGGLVDEQFFGPGTRLTVL.

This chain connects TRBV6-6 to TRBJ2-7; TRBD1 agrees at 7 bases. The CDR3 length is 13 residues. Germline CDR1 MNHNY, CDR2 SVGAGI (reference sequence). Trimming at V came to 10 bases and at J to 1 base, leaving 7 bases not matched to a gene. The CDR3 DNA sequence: TGTGCCACACAGGGGAGAACATCCTACGAGCAGTACTTC. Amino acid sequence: CATQGRTSYEQYF.